Below are 9 T cell receptor beta chains sequenced from a single sample in a study of cytomegalovirus exposure and HLA in healthy donors. PCR was performed using 60 Vbeta and 13 Jbeta primers. Method: immunoSEQ multiplex PCR; TCRdb's copy keeps in-frame clones and lacks some. This sample has some 110,000 clones, with over 70% found just once. The sequenced material came from PBMCs. These receptors were obtained from a male donor in good health and CMV-seronegative.

V and J are TRBV9 and TRBJ2-5; the match to TRBD2 covers 7 bases. Germline V gives CDR1 SGDLS, CDR2 YYNGEE. V was clipped by 0 bases and J by 5 bases; unmatched bases: 4. This CDR3 is 14 amino acids long. CDR3 nucleotide sequence: TGTGCCAGCAGCGTAGGGGGAGGGGAGGAGACCCAGTACTTC. This gives the protein CASSVGGGEETQYF.

The V call is TRBV27, the J call TRBJ2-7; 15 bases align to TRBD2. The germline gives CDR1 MNHEY, CDR2 SMNVEV (reference sequence). The V and J ends lost 2 bases and 7 bases, in that order; junction bases with no gene match: 3. The CDR3 is 15 amino acids. This CDR3 reads CASSLRTSGREEQYF. CDR3 DNA sequence: TGTGCCAGCAGTTTAAGGACTAGCGGGAGGGAAGAGCAGTACTTC.

The table lists this clone with a few counts. The J gene is TRBJ1-5, the V gene TRBV5-8, with 8 bases fitting TRBD1. Germline CDR1 reads SGHTS; CDR2 reads YDEGEE. The ends lost 4 bases at V and 5 bases at J; junction bases unmatched: 5. This CDR3 comprises 14 residues. CDR3 protein: CASSMGQVDQPQHF. DNA for the CDR3: TGTGCCAGCAGCATGGGACAGGTGGATCAGCCCCAGCATTTT.

V usage is TRBV7-2 and J usage is TRBJ2-5; the D gene is possibly TRBD2 (5 bases). The CDR3 loop spans 12 amino acids. Trimming shortened V by 3 bases and J by 5 bases, and 7 bases separated the two germline ends. Germline CDR1 and CDR2: SGHTA and FQGNSA. CDR3 sequence reads: CASSFLAETQYF. CDR3 coding DNA: TGTGCCAGCAGCTTTTTAGCGGAGACCCAGTACTTC.

As regards this clone: Other nucleotide sequences from this sample produce the same CDR3. The chain joins TRBV11-3 to TRBJ2-3, with TRBD1 as a possible D gene (6 bases). The ends were cut back, 5 bases at V and 2 bases at J, with 11 bases in the middle. Germline CDR1 and CDR2: SGHNT and YENEEA. This CDR3 is built from 14 residues. The CDR3 is CASSPDRNTDTQYF. The CDR3 nucleotides are TGTGCCAGCAGCCCCGACAGGAACACAGATACGCAGTATTTT.

The rearrangement links TRBV4-3 to TRBJ1-5; D remains ambiguous. This CDR3 contains 14 residues. V was clipped by 1 base and J by 6 bases, with 10 bases between them. Germline-derived CDR1 and CDR2 are LGHNA and YSLEER. The CDR3 nucleotides read TGCGCCAGCAGCCAAGGTGTCGGGATTCAGCCCCAGCATTTT. It codes for CASSQGVGIQPQHF.

The rearrangement uses TRBV28 and TRBJ2-2, with TRBD1 matching 8 bases. CDR3 length: 16 residues. From germline, CDR1 is MDHEN and CDR2 SYDVKM. Losses at the gene ends were 5 bases for V and 2 bases for J; bases not matched to a gene: 7. CDR3 region: CASSTTGAYNTGELFF. The CDR3 DNA reads TGTGCCAGCAGTACGACAGGGGCATACAACACCGGGGAGCTGTTTTTT. The full variable domain, in which reference TRBV28 and TRBJ2-2 provide the parts outside the CDR3, is DVKVTQSSRYLVKRTGEKVFLECVQDMDHENMFWYRQDPGLGLRLIYFSYDVKMKEKGDIPEGYSVSREKKERFSLILESASTNQTSMYLCASSTTGAYNTGELFFGEGSRLTVL.

The chain employs TRBV7-9 and TRBJ2-2, with D tentatively TRBD2 (5 bases). Deletions cut 4 bases from V and 4 bases from J, with 10 bases between. Germline lookup yields CDR1 SEHNR and CDR2 FQNEAQ (reference sequence). The CDR3 covers 14 residues. CDR3 sequence: CASSWITSTGELFF. The CDR3 DNA reads as TGTGCCAGCAGCTGGATCACTAGCACCGGGGAGCTGTTTTTT.

The gene calls are TRBV7-9 and TRBJ1-5; D is possibly TRBD1 (6 bases). The CDR3 extends over 15 amino acids. Per germline, CDR1 SEHNR and CDR2 FQNEAQ (reference sequence). Trimming pared 5 bases from V and 13 bases from J, leaving 24 bases between. CDR3 sequence reads: CASSPDSIVPTRQHF. The CDR3 DNA sequence: TGTGCCAGCAGCCCGGACAGTATCGTCCCAACTAGGCAGCATTTT.